This passage covers 10 T cell receptor beta chains from one sample sequenced in a study of T cells in Graves' hyperthyroidism and ophthalmopathy. Template material for amplifying TCR beta CDR3 regions consisted of RNA transcripts. Initially, a first-round RT-PCR of the TCR CDR3 employed the HTBI primer set. Each CDR3 protein is one row after TCRdb ran MiXCR on the multiplex PCR reads. The sample yields around 270,000 distinct CDR3 sequences, roughly 19% seen once. Input material: blood. The receptors were sampled from a man aged 50 to 59 with Graves' ophthalmopathy.

This clonotype occurred many times. The gene calls are TRBV20-1 and TRBJ2-3; D perhaps matches TRBD1 (5 bases). Trimming left V 5 bases short and J 4 bases short, with 19 bases between. Per germline, CDR1 DFQATT and CDR2 SNEGSKA (reference sequence). There are 15 residues in the CDR3. DNA of the CDR3: TGCAGTGCTCCCGATGGGGAACAGGTTTCAGATACGCAGTATTTT. It yields the protein CSAPDGEQVSDTQYF.

This chain connects TRBV19 to TRBJ2-6; no clear D. V was pared by 2 bases and J by 0 bases, with 11 bases between. From germline, CDR1 is LNHDA and CDR2 SQIVND (reference sequence). This CDR3 is 17 amino acids long. CDR3 sequence: CASSIRGANSGANVLTF. The DNA of the CDR3 is TGTGCCAGTAGTATACGCGGCGCCAACTCTGGGGCCAACGTCCTGACTTTC.

This clonotype has a count of ten or more. This rearrangement joins TRBV3-1 to TRBJ1-3; 8 bases are shared with TRBD1. The trim removed 4 bases at V and 0 bases at J, leaving 5 bases unmatched. Germline V gene lookup returns CDR1 LGHDT and CDR2 YNNKEL (reference sequence). This CDR3 region has 16 residues. The CDR3 protein is CASSRGQGFSGNTIYF. CDR3 in DNA: TGTGCCAGCAGCCGAGGACAGGGATTCTCTGGAAACACCATATATTTT.

In its sample, this clonotype was seen many times. The CDR3 spells CAWLKLAGAPEGNQPQHF. CDR3 coding DNA: TGTGCCTGGCTGAAGCTTGCCGGGGCCCCTGAGGGCAATCAGCCCCAGCATTTT. The V and J genes are TRBV30 and TRBJ1-5; possibly TRBD1 for D (5 bases). V was trimmed by 5 bases and J by 2 bases, leaving 25 bases between them. Germline CDR1 reads GTSNPN; CDR2 reads SVGIG (reference sequence). The CDR3 runs to 18 residues.

This clonotype was detected ten times or more. The chain combines TRBV7-3 with TRBJ2-6; no clear D. CDR1 and CDR2 (germline): SGHTA, FQGTGA. The CDR3 spans 14 residues. V shed 5 bases and J shed 1 base, with 6 bases lying between them. The CDR3 sequence is CASSPGSGANVLTF. The CDR3 region has the DNA TGTGCCAGCAGCCCGGGTTCTGGGGCCAACGTCCTGACTTTC.

The chain couples TRBV10-3 to TRBJ2-7; 7 nucleotides agree with TRBD2. This CDR3 is 14 amino acids long. Germline V gives CDR1 ENHRY, CDR2 SYGVKD. J was trimmed by 1 base and V by 6 bases; bases with no gene match: 6. The CDR3 loop is CAIRAPAGSYEQYF. CDR3 coding DNA: TGTGCCATCAGGGCCCCAGCGGGATCCTACGAGCAGTACTTC.

The table lists this clonotype with many counts. The genes are TRBV5-1 and TRBJ2-1, with D unclear. Germline V gene data show CDR1 as SGHRS and CDR2 as YFSETQ. The V end was cut by 4 bases, the J end by 9 bases, with 14 bases between. This CDR3 has 13 residues. Here the CDR3 reads CASSPPWHSEQFF. CDR3 DNA sequence: TGCGCCAGCAGCCCGCCCTGGCATTCTGAGCAGTTCTTC.

The CDR3 loop reads CASSDPGTSGGTYEQYF. CDR3 DNA sequence: TGTGCCAGCAGTGACCCCGGGACTAGCGGGGGTACCTACGAGCAGTACTTC. The V gene is TRBV6-1, the J gene TRBJ2-7; the match to TRBD2 covers 14 bases. V dropped 3 bases and J dropped 2; count of bases not matched to a gene: 6. CDR1 is MNHNS, CDR2 SASEGT, per germline. This CDR3 region has 17 residues.

This clonotype was counted a single time. V and J are TRBV20-1 and TRBJ2-1, with a possible D match to TRBD2 (7 bases). CDR1 and CDR2 from the germline V gene are DFQATT and SNEGSKA (reference sequence). The CDR3 is made up of 14 amino acids. V dropped 3 bases and J dropped 6 bases, with 15 bases sitting between them. CDR3 nucleotides: TGCAGTGCTAGGGGGGGGGCCTATTCCAATGAGCAGTTCTTC. It codes for CSARGGAYSNEQFF.

This chain joins TRBV6-1 and TRBJ2-1; 13 bases agree with TRBD2. With 8 bases clipped from V and 8 bases from J, the junction kept 6 bases outside the gene matches. Germline V gives CDR1 MNHNS, CDR2 SASEGT. This CDR3 is 14 amino acids long. The CDR3 spells CASRRTSGRDEQFF. The CDR3 bases are TGTGCCAGCCGTCGGACTAGCGGGAGAGATGAGCAGTTCTTC.